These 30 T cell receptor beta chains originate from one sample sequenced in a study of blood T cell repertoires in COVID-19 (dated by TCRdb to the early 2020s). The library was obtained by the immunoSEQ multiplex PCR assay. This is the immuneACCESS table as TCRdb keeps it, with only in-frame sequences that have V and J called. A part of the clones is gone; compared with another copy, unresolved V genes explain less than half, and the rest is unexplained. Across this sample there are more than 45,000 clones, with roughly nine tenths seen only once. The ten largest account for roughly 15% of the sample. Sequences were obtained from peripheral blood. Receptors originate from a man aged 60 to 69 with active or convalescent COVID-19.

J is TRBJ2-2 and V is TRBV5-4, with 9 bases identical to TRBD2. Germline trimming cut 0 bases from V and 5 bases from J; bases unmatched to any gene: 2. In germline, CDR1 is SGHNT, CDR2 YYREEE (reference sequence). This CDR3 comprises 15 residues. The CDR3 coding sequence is TGTGCCAGCAGCTTGGGGCTAGCGGGGACCGGGGAGCTGTTTTTT. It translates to CASSLGLAGTGELFF.

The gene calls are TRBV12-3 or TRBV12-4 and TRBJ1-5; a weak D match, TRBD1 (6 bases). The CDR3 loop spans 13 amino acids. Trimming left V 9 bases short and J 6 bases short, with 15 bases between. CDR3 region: CASSEQGSQPQHF. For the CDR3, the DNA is TGTGCCAGTAGCGAACAGGGCTCTCAGCCCCAGCATTTT.

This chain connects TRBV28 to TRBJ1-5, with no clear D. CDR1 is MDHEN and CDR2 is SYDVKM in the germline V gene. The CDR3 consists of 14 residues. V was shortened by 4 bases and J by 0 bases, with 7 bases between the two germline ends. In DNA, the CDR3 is TGTGCCAGCAGTTCCCAGAATAGCAATCAGCCCCAGCATTTT. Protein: CASSSQNSNQPQHF. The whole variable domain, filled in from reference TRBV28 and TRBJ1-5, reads DVKVTQSSRYLVKRTGEKVFLECVQDMDHENMFWYRQDPGLGLRLIYFSYDVKMKEKGDIPEGYSVSREKKERFSLILESASTNQTSMYLCASSSQNSNQPQHFGDGTRLSIL.

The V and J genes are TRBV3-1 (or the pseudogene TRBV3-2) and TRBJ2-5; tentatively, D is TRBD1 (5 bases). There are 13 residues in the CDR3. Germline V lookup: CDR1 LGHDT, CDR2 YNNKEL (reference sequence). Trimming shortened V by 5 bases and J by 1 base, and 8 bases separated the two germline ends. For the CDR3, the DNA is TGTGCCAGCAGCGCTAGGGGCCAAGAGACCCAGTACTTC. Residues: CASSARGQETQYF.

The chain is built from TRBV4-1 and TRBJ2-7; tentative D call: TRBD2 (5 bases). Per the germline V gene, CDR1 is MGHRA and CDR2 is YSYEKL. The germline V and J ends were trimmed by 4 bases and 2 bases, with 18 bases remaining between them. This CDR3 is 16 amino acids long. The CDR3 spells CASSPNIRPGTYEQYF. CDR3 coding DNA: TGCGCCAGCAGCCCCAACATTAGGCCGGGGACCTACGAGCAGTACTTC.

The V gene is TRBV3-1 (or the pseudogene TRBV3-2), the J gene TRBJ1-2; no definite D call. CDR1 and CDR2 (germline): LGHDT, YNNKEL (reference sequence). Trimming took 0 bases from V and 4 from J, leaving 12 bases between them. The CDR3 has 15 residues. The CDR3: CASSQDHGITYGYTF. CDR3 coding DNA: TGTGCCAGCAGCCAAGATCACGGGATCACCTATGGCTACACCTTC.

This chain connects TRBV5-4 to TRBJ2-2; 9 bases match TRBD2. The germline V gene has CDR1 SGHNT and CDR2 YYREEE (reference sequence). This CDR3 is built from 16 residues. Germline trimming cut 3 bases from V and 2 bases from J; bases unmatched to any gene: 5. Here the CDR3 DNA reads TGTGCCAGCAGCTCTAGACTAGCGGACAACACCGGGGAGCTGTTTTTT. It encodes CASSSRLADNTGELFF.

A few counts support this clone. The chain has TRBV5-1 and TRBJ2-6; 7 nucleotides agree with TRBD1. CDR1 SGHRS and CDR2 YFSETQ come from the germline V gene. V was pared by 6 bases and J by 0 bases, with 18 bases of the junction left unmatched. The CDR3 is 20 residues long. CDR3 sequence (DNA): TGCGCCAGCACCAGAGGAAACTCGGGACAGATAGCCTCTGGGGCCAACGTCCTGACTTTC. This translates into CASTRGNSGQIASGANVLTF. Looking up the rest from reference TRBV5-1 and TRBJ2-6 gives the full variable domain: KAGVTQTPRYLIKTRGQQVTLSCSPISGHRSVSWYQQTPGQGLQFLFEYFSETQRNKGNFPGRFSGRQFSNSRSEMNVSTLELGDSALYLCASTRGNSGQIASGANVLTFGAGSRLTVL.

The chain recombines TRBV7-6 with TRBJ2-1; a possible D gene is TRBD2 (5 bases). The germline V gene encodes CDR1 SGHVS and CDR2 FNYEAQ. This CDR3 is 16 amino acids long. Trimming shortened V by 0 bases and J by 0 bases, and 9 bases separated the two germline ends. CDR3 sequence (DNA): TGTGCCAGCAGCTTAGCGATAGGGAGCTCCTACAATGAGCAGTTCTTC. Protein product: CASSLAIGSSYNEQFF.

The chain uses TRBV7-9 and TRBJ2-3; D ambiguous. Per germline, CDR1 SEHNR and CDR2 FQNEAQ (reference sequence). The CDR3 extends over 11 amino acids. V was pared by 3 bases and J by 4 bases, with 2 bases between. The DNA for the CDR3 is TGTGCCAGCAGCTTCTCAGATACGCAGTATTTT. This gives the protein CASSFSDTQYF. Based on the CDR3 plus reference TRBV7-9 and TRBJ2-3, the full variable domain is DTGVSQNPRHKITKRGQNVTFRCDPISEHNRLYWYRQTLGQGPEFLTYFQNEAQLEKSRLLSDRFSAERPKGSFSTLEIQRTEQGDSAMYLCASSFSDTQYFGPGTRLTVL.

CDR3 amino acids: CASSTLTGTELYGYTF. CDR3 nucleotide sequence: TGTGCCAGTAGTACCCTTACCGGGACAGAACTCTATGGCTACACCTTC. The chain has TRBV19 and TRBJ1-2, with 7 bases matching TRBD1. The V segment lost 4 bases and the J segment 4 bases; nucleotides outside the gene matches: 12. This CDR3 comprises 16 residues. Germline V gives CDR1 LNHDA, CDR2 SQIVND (reference sequence).

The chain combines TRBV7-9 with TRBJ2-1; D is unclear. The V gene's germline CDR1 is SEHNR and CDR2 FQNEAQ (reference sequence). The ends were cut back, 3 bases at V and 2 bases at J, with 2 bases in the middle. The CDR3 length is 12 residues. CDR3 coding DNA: TGTGCCAGCAGCTTTACCTACAATGAGCAGTTCTTC. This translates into CASSFTYNEQFF.

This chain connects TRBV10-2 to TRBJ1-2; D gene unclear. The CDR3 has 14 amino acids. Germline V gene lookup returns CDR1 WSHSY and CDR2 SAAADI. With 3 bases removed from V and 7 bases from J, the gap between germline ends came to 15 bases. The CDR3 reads CASSELGRLGGYTF. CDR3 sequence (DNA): TGCGCCAGCAGTGAATTGGGCCGTTTAGGTGGCTACACCTTC.

DNA for the CDR3: TGTGCCAGCAGCTTGGGGGGCGCTTACACTGAAGCTTTCTTT. Its translation is CASSLGGAYTEAFF. The chain uses TRBV5-5 and TRBJ1-1, with D possibly TRBD1 on 5 matching bases. CDR1 is SGHKS, CDR2 YYEKEE, per germline (reference sequence). V was clipped by 0 bases and J by 3 bases, with 9 bases between them. The CDR3 has 14 residues.

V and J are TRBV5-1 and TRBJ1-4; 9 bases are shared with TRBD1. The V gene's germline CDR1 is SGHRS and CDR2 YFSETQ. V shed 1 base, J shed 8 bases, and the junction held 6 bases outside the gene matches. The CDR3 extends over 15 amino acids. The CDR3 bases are TGCGCCAGCAGCTTGACCGGGACAGGGCAAGAAAAACTGTTTTTT. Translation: CASSLTGTGQEKLFF.

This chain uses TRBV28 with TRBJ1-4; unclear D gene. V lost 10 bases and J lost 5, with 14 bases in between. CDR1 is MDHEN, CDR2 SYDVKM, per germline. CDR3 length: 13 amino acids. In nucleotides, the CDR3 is TGTGCCATACAGACACCTTACAATGAAAAACTGTTTTTT. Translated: CAIQTPYNEKLFF.

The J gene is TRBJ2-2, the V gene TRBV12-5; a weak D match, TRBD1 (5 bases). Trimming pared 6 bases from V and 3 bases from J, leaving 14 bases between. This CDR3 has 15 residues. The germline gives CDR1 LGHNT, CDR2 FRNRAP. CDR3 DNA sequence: TGTGCTAGTGGCTCGGCCGGACATGACACCGGGGAGCTGTTTTTT. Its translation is CASGSAGHDTGELFF.

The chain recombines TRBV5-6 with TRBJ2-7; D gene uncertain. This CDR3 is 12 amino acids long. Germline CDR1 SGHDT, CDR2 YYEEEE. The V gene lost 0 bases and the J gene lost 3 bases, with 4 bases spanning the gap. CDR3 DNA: TGTGCCAGCAGCTTGGTTAGCTACGAGCAGTACTTC. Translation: CASSLVSYEQYF.

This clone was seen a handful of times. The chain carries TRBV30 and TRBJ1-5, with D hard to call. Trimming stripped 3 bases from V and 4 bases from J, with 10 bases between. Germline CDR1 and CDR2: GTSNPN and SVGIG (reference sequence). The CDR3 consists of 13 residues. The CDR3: CAWSSGGNQPQHF. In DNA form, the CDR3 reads TGTGCCTGGAGCAGCGGAGGAAATCAGCCCCAGCATTTT.

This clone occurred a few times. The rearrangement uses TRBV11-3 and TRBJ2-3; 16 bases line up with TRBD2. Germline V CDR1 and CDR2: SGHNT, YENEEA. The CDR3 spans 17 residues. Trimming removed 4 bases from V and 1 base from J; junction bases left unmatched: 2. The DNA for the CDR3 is TGTGCCAGCAGCTCCGGGACTAGCGGGGGGGGCACAGATACGCAGTATTTT. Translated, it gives CASSSGTSGGGTDTQYF.

The CDR3 DNA reads as TGTGCCAGCAGTCGCCAGGGGACAGGGGGGTACGAGCAGTACTTC. The encoded protein is CASSRQGTGGYEQYF. The chain is built from TRBV7-3 and TRBJ2-7, with 11 bases aligning to TRBD1. There are 15 residues in the CDR3. With V trimmed by 6 bases and J by 4 bases, 8 bases remained unmatched. Germline V CDR1 and CDR2: SGHTA, FQGTGA.

CDR3 DNA: TGTGCCAGCAGCCAATCTTCCAAGGGGGTGGGTGGCTACACCTTC. This codes for CASSQSSKGVGGYTF. This chain connects TRBV3-1 (or the pseudogene TRBV3-2) to TRBJ1-2; perhaps TRBD1 as D (6 bases). Germline V gene data show CDR1 as LGHDT and CDR2 as YNNKEL (reference sequence). Trimming took off 2 bases at V and 7 bases at J, with 17 bases between the two ends. CDR3 length: 15 amino acids.

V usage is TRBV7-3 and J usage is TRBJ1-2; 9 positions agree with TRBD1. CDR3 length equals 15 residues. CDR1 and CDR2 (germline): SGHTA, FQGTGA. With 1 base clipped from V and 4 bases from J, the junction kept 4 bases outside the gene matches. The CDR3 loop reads CASSLIPGQGYGYTF. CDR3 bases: TGTGCCAGCAGCTTAATACCGGGACAGGGCTATGGCTACACCTTC.

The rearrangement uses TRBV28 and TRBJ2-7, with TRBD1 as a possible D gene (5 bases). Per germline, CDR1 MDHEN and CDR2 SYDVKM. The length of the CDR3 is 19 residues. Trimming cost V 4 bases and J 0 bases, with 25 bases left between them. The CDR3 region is CASSSYTAYGHQSSYEQYF. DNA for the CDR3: TGTGCCAGCAGTTCTTATACAGCCTACGGACACCAGAGCTCCTACGAGCAGTACTTC.

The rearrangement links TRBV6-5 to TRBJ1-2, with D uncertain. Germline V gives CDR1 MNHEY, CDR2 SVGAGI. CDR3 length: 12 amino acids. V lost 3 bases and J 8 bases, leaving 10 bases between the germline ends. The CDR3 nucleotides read TGTGCCAGCAGTTATCTCGGGGAAGGCTACACCTTC. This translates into CASSYLGEGYTF.

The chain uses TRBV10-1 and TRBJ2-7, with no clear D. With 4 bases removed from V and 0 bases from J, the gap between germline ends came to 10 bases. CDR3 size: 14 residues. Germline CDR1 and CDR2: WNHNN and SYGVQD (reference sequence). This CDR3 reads CASSGALGSYEQYF. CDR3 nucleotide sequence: TGCGCCAGCAGTGGGGCTTTGGGCTCCTACGAGCAGTACTTC.

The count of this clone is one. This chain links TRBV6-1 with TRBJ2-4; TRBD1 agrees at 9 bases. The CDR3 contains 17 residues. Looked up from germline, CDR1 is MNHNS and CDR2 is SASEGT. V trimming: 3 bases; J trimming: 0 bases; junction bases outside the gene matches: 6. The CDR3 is CASSDPGQGLAKNIQYF. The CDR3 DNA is TGTGCCAGCAGTGACCCCGGACAGGGGCTAGCCAAAAACATTCAGTACTTC.

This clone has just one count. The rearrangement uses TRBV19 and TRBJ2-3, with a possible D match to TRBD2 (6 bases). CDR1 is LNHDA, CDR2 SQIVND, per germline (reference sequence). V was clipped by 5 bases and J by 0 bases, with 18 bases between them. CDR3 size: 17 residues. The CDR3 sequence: CASSSPYGSGSTDTQYF. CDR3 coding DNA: TGTGCCAGTAGTTCCCCATATGGTAGCGGTAGCACAGATACGCAGTATTTT.

This chain's CDR3 is CSVEEIRGGEQFF. DNA for the CDR3: TGCAGCGTTGAAGAGATTAGGGGTGGTGAGCAGTTCTTC. The chain couples TRBV29-1 to TRBJ2-1, with D perhaps TRBD1 (5 bases). Per germline, CDR1 SQVTM and CDR2 ANQGSEA. V lost 0 bases and J 9 bases, leaving 12 bases between the germline ends. The length of the CDR3 is 13 residues.

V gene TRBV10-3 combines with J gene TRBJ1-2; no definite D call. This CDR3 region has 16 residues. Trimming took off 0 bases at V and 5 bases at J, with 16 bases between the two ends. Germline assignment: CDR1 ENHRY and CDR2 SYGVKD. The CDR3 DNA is TGTGCCATCAGTGAGTCAGAACATTCAACCCCTTATGGCTACACCTTC. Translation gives CAISESEHSTPYGYTF.